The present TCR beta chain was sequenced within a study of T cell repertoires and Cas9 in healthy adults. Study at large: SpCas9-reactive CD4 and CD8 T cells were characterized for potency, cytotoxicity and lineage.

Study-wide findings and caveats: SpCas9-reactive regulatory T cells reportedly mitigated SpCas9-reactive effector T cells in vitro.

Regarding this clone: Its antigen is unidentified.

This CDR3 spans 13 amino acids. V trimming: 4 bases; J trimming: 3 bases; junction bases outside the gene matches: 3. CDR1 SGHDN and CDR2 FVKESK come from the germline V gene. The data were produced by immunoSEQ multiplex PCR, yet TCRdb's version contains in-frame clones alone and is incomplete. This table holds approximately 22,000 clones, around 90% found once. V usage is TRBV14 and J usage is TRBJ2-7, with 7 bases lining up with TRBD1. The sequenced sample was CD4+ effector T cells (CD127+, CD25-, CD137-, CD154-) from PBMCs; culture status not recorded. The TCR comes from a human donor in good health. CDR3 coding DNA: TGTGCCAGCAGCCGTACAGGGGACTACGAGCAGTACTTC. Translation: CASSRTGDYEQYF.